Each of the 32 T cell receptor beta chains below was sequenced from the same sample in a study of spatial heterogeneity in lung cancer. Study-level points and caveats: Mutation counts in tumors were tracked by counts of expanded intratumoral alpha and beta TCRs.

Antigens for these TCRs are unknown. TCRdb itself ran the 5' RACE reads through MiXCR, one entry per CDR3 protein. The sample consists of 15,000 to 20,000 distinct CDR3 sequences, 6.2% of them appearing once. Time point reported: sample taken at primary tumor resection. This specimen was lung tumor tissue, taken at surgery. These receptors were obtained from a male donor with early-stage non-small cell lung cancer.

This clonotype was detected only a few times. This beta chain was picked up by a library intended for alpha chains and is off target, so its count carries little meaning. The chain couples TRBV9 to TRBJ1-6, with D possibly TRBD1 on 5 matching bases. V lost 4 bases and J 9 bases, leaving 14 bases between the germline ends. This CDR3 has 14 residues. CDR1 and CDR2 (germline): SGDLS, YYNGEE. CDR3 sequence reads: CASSPQRGPSPLHF. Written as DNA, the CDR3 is TGTGCCAGCAGCCCCCAGAGGGGCCCTTCACCCCTCCACTTT.

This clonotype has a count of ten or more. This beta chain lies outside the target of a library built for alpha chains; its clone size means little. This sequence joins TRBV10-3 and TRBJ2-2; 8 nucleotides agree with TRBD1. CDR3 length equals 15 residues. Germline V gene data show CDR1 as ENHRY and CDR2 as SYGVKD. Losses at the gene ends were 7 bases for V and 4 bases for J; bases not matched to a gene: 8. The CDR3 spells CAIKIGQGSTGELFF. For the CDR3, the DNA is TGTGCCATCAAGATCGGACAGGGATCCACCGGGGAGCTGTTTTTT.

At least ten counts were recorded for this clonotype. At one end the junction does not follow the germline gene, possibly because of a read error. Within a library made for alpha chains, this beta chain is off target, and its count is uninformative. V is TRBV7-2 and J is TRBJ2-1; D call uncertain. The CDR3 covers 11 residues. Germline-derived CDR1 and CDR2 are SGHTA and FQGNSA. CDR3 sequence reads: CASSLDVNWVF. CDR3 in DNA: TGTGCCAGCAGCTTAGACGTCAATTGGGTCTTC.

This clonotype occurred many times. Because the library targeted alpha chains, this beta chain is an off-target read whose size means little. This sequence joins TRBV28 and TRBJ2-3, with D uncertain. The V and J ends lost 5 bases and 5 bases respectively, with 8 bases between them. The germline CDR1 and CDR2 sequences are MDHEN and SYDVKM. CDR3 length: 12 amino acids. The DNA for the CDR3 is TGTGCCAGCAGTACTCCGATAGATACGCAGTATTTT. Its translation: CASSTPIDTQYF.

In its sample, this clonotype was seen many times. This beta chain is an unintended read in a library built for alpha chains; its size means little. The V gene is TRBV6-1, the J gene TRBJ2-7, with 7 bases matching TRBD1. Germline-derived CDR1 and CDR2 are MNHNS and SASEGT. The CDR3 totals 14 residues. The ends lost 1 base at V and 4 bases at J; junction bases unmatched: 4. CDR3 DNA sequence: TGTGCCAGCAGTGAAGGGGGACAGAGGTACGAGCAGTACTTC. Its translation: CASSEGGQRYEQYF.

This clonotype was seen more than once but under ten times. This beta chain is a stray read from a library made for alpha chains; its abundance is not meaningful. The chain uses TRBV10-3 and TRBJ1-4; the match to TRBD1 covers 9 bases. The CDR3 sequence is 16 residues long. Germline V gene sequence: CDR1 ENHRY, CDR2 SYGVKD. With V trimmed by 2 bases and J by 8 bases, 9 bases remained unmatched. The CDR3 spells CAISETTGGLEEKLFF. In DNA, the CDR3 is TGTGCCATCAGTGAGACAACAGGGGGCCTGGAGGAAAAACTGTTTTTT.

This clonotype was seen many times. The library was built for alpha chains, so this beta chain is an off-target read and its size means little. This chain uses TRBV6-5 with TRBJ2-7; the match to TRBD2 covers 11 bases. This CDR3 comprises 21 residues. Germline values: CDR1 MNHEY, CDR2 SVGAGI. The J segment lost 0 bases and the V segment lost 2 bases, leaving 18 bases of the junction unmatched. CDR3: CASSYERPTLAGGSSSYEQYF. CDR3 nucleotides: TGTGCCAGCAGTTACGAACGTCCGACTCTAGCGGGAGGATCTTCCTCCTACGAGCAGTACTTC.

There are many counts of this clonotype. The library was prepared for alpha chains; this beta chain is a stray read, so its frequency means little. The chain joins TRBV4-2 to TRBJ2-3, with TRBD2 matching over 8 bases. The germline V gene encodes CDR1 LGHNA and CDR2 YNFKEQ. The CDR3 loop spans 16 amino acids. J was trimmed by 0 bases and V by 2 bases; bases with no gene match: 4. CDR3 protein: CASSQQAGASTDTQYF. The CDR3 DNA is TGTGCCAGCAGCCAACAAGCGGGGGCAAGCACAGATACGCAGTATTTT.

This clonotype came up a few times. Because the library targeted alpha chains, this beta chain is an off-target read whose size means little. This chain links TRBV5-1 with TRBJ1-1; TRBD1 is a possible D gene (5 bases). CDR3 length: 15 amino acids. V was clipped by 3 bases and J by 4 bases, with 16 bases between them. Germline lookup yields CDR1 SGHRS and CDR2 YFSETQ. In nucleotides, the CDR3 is TGCGCCAGCAGCTGGGACTCCCAAGGCCGCACTGAAGCTTTCTTT. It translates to CASSWDSQGRTEAFF.

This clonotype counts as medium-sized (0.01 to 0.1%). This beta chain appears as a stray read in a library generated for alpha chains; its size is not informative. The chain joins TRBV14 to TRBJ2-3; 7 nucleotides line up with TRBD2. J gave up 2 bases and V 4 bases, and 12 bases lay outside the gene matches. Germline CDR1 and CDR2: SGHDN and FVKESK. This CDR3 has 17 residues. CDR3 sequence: CASSPLGTIPDTDTQYF. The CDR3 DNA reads TGTGCCAGCAGCCCTCTAGGGACTATCCCGGACACAGATACGCAGTATTTT.

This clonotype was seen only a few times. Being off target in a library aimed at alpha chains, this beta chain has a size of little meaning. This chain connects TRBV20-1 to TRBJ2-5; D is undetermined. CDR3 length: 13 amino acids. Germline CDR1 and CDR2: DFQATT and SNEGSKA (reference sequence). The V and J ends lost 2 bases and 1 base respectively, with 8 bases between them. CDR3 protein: CSARSGSQETQYF. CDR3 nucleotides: TGCAGTGCTAGATCGGGCAGCCAAGAGACCCAGTACTTC.

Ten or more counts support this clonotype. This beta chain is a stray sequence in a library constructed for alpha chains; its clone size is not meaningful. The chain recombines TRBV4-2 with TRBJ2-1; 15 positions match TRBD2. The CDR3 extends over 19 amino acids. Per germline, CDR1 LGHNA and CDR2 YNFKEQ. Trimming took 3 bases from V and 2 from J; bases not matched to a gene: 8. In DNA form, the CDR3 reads TGTGCCAGCAGCCATTCCTGGACTAGCGGGGGGGCCCCCTACAATGAGCAGTTCTTC. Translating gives CASSHSWTSGGAPYNEQFF.

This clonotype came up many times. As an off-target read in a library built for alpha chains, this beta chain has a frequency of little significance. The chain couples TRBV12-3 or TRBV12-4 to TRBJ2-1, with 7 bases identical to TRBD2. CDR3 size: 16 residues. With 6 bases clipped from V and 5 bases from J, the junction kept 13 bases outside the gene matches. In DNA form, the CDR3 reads TGTGCCAGCAGAAAGGGGAGCGGGACCGCCAACAATGAGCAGTTCTTC. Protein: CASRKGSGTANNEQFF.

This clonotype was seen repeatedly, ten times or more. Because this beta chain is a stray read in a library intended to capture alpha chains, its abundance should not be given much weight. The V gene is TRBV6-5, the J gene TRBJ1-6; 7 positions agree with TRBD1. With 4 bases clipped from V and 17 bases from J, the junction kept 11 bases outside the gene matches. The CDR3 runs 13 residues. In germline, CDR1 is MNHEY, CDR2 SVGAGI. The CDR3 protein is CASSSGDRYLVHF. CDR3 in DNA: TGTGCCAGCAGTTCCGGGGACAGATACCTCGTCCACTTT.

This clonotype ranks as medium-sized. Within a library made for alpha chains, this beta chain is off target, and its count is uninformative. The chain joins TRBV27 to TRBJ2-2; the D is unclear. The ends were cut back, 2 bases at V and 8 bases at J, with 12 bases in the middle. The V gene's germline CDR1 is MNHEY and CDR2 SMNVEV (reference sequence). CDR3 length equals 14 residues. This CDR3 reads CASSLDATVGELFF. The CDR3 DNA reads TGTGCCAGCAGTTTAGACGCCACAGTAGGGGAGCTGTTTTTT.

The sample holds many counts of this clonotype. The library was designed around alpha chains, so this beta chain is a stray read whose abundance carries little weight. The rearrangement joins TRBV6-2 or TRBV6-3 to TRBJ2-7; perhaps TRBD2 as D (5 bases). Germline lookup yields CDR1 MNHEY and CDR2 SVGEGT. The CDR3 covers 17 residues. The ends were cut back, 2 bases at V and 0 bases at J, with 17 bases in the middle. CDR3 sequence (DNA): TGTGCCAGCAGTTACCGCGGAGGAACGGGTAGCTCCTACGAGCAGTACTTC. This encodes CASSYRGGTGSSYEQYF.

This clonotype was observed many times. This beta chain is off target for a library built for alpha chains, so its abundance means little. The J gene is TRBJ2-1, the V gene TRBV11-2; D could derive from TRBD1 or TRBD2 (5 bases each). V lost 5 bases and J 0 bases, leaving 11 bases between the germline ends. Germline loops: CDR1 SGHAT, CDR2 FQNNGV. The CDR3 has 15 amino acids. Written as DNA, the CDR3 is TGTGCCAGCAGCCCCGGGACCACCTCCTACAATGAGCAGTTCTTC. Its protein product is CASSPGTTSYNEQFF.

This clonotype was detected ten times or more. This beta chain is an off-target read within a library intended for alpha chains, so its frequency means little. CDR3 nucleotides: TGTGCCAGCAGCCAAGAAATAGCGGGGGGGCCCGGTGAGCAGTTCTTC. This codes for CASSQEIAGGPGEQFF. The chain has TRBV4-2 and TRBJ2-1; 11 bases match TRBD2. The V segment lost 0 bases and the J segment 9 bases; nucleotides outside the gene matches: 7. This CDR3 has 16 residues. Germline lookup yields CDR1 LGHNA and CDR2 YNFKEQ.

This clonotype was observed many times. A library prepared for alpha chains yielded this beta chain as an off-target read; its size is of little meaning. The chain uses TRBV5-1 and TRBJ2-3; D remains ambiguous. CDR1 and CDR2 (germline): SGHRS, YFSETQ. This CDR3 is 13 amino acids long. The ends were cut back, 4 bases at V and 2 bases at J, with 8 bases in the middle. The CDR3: CASSPGPTDTQYF. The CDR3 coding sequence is TGCGCCAGCAGCCCAGGACCCACAGATACGCAGTATTTT.

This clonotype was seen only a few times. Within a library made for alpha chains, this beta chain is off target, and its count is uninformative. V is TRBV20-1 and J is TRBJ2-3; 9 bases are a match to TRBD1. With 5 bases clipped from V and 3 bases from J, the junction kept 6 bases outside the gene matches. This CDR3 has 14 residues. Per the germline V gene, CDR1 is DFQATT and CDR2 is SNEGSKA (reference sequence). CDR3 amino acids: CSASQGAHTDTQYF. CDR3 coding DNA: TGCAGTGCTTCACAGGGGGCGCATACAGATACGCAGTATTTT.

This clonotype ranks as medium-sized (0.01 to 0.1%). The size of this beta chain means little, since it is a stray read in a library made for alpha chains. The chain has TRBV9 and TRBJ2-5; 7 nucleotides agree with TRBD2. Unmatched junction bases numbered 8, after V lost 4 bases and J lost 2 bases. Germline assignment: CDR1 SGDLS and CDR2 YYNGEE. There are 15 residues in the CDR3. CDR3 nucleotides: TGTGCCAGCAGCCCTCATGCGGGAGCTCAAGAGACCCAGTACTTC. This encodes CASSPHAGAQETQYF. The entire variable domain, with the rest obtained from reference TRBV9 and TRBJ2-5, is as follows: DSGVTQTPKHLITATGQRVTLRCSPRSGDLSVYWYQQSLDQGLQFLIQYYNGEERAKGNILERFSAQQFPDLHSELNLSSLELGDSALYFCASSPHAGAQETQYFGPGTRLLVL.

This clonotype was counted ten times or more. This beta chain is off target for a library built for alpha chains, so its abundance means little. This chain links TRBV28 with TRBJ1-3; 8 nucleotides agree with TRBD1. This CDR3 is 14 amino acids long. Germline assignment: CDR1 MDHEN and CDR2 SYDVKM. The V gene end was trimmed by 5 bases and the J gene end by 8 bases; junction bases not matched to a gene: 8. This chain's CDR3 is CASSTPTGVHTIYF. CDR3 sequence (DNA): TGTGCCAGCAGTACCCCGACAGGGGTCCACACCATATATTTT.

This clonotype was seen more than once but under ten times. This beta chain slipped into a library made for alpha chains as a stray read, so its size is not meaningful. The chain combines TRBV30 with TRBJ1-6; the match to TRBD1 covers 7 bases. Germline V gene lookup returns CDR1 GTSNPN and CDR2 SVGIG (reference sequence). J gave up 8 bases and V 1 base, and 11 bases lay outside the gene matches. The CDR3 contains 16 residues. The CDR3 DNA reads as TGTGCCTGGAGTGAATTCCGACAGGGAATCTATTCACCCCTCCACTTT. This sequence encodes CAWSEFRQGIYSPLHF.

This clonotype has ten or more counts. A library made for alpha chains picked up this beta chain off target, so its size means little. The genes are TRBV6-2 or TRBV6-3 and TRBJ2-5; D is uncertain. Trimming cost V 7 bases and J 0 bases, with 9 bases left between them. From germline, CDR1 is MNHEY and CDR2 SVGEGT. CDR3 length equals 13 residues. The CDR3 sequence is CASIYRDQETQYF. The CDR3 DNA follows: TGTGCCAGCATCTACCGGGACCAAGAGACCCAGTACTTC.

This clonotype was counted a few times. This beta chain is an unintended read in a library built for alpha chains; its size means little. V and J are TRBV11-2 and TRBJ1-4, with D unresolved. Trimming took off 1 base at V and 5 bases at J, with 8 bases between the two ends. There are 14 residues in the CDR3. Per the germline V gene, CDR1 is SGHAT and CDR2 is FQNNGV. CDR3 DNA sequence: TGTGCCAGCAGCTTAGGAGGCGGCAATGAAAAACTGTTTTTT. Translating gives CASSLGGGNEKLFF. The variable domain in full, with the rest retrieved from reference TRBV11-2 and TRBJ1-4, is EAGVAQSPRYKIIEKRQSVAFWCNPISGHATLYWYQQILGQGPKLLIQFQNNGVVDDSQLPKDRFSAERLKGVDSTLKIQPAKLEDSAVYLCASSLGGGNEKLFFGSGTQLSVL.

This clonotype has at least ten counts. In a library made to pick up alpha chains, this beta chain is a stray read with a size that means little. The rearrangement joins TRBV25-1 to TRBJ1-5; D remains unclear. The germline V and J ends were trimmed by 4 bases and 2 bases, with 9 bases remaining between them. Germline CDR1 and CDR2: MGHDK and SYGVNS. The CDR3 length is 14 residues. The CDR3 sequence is CASSGSVGNQPQHF. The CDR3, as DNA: TGTGCCAGCAGTGGCAGCGTGGGCAATCAGCCCCAGCATTTT. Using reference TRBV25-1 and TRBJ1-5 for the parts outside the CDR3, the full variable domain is EADIYQTPRYLVIGTGKKITLECSQTMGHDKMYWYQQDPGMELHLIHYSYGVNSTEKGDLSSESTVSRIRTEHFPLTLESARPSHTSQYLCASSGSVGNQPQHFGDGTRLSIL.

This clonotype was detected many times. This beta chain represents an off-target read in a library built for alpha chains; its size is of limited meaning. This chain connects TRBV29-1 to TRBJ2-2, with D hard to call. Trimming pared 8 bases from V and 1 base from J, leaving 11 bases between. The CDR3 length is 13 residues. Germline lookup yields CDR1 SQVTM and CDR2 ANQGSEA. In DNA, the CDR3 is TGCAGCACCCCAGACCTGAACACCGGGGAGCTGTTTTTT. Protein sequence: CSTPDLNTGELFF.

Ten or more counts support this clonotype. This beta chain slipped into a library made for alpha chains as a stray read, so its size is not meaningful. The DNA of the CDR3 is TGTGCCAGCAGCGTGAGAGGGGGGGCGCACAATGAGCAGTTCTTC. As protein: CASSVRGGAHNEQFF. V usage is TRBV9 and J usage is TRBJ2-1; tentative D call: TRBD2 (7 bases). Trimming took off 2 bases at V and 5 bases at J, with 14 bases between the two ends. Germline values: CDR1 SGDLS, CDR2 YYNGEE. The CDR3 extends over 15 amino acids.

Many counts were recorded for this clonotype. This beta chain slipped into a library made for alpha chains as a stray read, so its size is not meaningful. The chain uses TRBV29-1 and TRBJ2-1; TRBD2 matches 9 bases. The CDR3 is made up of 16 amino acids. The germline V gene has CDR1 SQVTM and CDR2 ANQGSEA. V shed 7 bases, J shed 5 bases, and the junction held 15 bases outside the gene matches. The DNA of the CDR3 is TGCAGCGCCAGAAGGCTAGCGGGATCTAGTAACAATGAGCAGTTCTTC. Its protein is CSARRLAGSSNNEQFF.

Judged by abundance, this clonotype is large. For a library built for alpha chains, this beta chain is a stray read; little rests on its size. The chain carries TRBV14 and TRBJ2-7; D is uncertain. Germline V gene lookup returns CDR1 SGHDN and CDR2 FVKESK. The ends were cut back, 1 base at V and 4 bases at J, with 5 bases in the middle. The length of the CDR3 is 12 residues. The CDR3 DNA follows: TGTGCCAGCAGCCAAGCCCGATACGAGCAGTACTTC. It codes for CASSQARYEQYF.

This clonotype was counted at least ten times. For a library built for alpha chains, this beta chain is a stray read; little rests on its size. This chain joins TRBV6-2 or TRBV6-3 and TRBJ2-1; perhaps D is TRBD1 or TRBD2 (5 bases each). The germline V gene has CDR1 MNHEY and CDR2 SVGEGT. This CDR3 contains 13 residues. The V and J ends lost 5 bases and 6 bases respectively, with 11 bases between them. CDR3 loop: CASSTGLFNEQFF. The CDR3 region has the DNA TGTGCCAGCAGTACGGGGCTCTTCAATGAGCAGTTCTTC.

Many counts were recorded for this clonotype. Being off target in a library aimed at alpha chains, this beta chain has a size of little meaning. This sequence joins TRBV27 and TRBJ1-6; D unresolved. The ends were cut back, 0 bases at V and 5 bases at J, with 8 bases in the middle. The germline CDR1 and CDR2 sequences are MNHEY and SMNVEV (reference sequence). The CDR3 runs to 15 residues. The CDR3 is CASSLSSAHNSPLHF. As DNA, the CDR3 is TGTGCCAGCAGTTTATCGAGTGCCCATAATTCACCCCTCCACTTT.